A single sample is the source of the 9 T cell receptor beta chains below, sequenced in a study of response to subunit inactivated influenza vaccine. TCRdb ran MiXCR on the RT-PCR reads and lists one entry per CDR3 protein. The sample gives under 850,000 distinct CDR3 sequences, under 20% of which show up once; 11% is in the top ten. The sequencing here drew on PBMCs from blood, taken around 5 days after vaccination. These receptors came from a man aged 50-59 years who received an inactivated influenza vaccine.

This clonotype has a count of ten or more. V is TRBV7-2 and J is TRBJ2-7, with a tentative D call TRBD2 (6 bases). The CDR3 loop spans 13 amino acids. Germline assignment: CDR1 SGHTA and CDR2 FQGNSA. V was trimmed by 5 bases and J by 2 bases, leaving 10 bases between them. In nucleotides, the CDR3 is TGTGCCAGCAGCGTGACTAGTACCTACGAGCAGTACTTC. Protein: CASSVTSTYEQYF.

The rearrangement links TRBV4-3 to TRBJ2-1; 9 bases are shared with TRBD1. The CDR3 runs 18 residues. Per germline, CDR1 LGHNA and CDR2 YSLEER. V lost 5 bases to trimming and J lost 6 bases; unmatched junction nucleotides: 17. The CDR3 DNA is TGCGCCAGCAGCGAAGGGGTTACGGGACAGGGCTTTGGCAATGAGCAGTTCTTC. Amino acid sequence: CASSEGVTGQGFGNEQFF.

This chain uses TRBV5-1 with TRBJ2-5, with 7 bases that match TRBD1. Germline CDR1 is SGHRS and CDR2 is YFSETQ. With V trimmed by 0 bases and J by 0 bases, 2 bases remained unmatched. This CDR3 is built from 15 residues. Here the CDR3 DNA reads TGCGCCAGCAGCTTGGGACAGGGATACCAAGAGACCCAGTACTTC. Its translation: CASSLGQGYQETQYF.

The chain combines TRBV12-3 or TRBV12-4 with TRBJ1-5, with D hard to call. The CDR3 is 14 residues long. V was pared by 0 bases and J by 4 bases, with 7 bases between. Here the CDR3 reads CASSLAGENQPQHF. Here the CDR3 DNA reads TGTGCCAGCAGTTTAGCTGGGGAGAATCAGCCCCAGCATTTT.

This clonotype was counted many times. The chain has TRBV3-1 and TRBJ1-6; no firm D call. V shed 0 bases and J shed 4 bases, with 10 bases lying between them. CDR1 and CDR2 (germline): LGHDT, YNNKEL (reference sequence). The CDR3 extends over 16 amino acids. The CDR3: CASSQDPREYNSPLHF. The CDR3 DNA reads TGTGCCAGCAGCCAAGATCCTCGGGAGTATAATTCACCCCTCCACTTT.

The rearrangement links TRBV6-1 to TRBJ1-5; TRBD1 aligns across 10 bases. This CDR3 spans 13 amino acids. Trimming removed 7 bases from V and 5 bases from J; junction bases left unmatched: 2. CDR1 is MNHNS and CDR2 is SASEGT in the germline V gene. CDR3 protein: CASIGTGDQPQHF. The CDR3 DNA follows: TGTGCCAGCATCGGGACAGGGGATCAGCCCCAGCATTTT.

J is TRBJ2-3 and V is TRBV20-1, with a possible D match to TRBD1 (5 bases). Between the trimmed V and J ends, which lost 0 bases and 3 bases, there was a span of 19 bases. Germline V CDR1 and CDR2: DFQATT, SNEGSKA (reference sequence). The CDR3 runs 17 residues. In DNA form, the CDR3 reads TGCAGTGCTAGAGATCCGCAGGGAAGGAGAGGAACAGATACGCAGTATTTT. Encoded protein: CSARDPQGRRGTDTQYF.

This chain links TRBV30 with TRBJ2-3, with 11 nucleotides matching TRBD2. Germline-derived CDR1 and CDR2 are GTSNPN and SVGIG (reference sequence). This CDR3 comprises 16 residues. J lost 5 bases, V lost 6 bases, and 13 bases had no gene match. CDR3 sequence reads: CACRPGTSGPEDTQYF. The DNA for the CDR3 is TGTGCCTGTCGACCTGGGACTAGCGGCCCGGAAGATACGCAGTATTTT.

This clonotype has just a few counts. This chain connects TRBV4-3 to TRBJ2-2, with no clear D. The CDR3 contains 16 residues. The germline V gene encodes CDR1 LGHNA and CDR2 YSLEER. The germline V and J ends were trimmed by 1 base and 2 bases, with 11 bases remaining between them. This CDR3 is CASSQGAHRNTGELFF. In nucleotides, the CDR3 is TGCGCCAGCAGCCAAGGGGCCCACCGAAACACCGGGGAGCTGTTTTTT.